This record covers a single TCR beta chain. Clones were read by immunoSEQ multiplex PCR, and TCRdb kept only the in-frame ones, dropping some. The sample lists approximately 74,000 clones, about 84% occurring once. This sample is drawn from a study of cytotoxic CD8 clonotypes in ibrutinib-treated CLL. The ends lost 0 bases at V and 7 bases at J; junction bases unmatched: 4. The CDR3 is made up of 15 amino acids. CDR1 is SGDLS and CDR2 is YYNGEE in the germline V gene. The clonotype comes from a human donor with chronic lymphocytic leukemia. V is TRBV9 and J is TRBJ2-1; 10 bases fit TRBD2. Sequencing was performed on PBMCs, taken at disease progression, from a patient treated with ibrutinib. In DNA form, the CDR3 reads TGTGCCAGCAGCGTAGAAGCGGGGGGGCTAAATGAGCAGTTCTTC. This encodes CASSVEAGGLNEQFF.